This T cell receptor beta chain is from a study of CD8 T cells in Susac syndrome. This clonotype was recorded only once. V dropped 1 base and J dropped 11 bases, with 15 bases sitting between them. The CDR3 is made up of 15 amino acids. The germline V gene encodes CDR1 MNHEY and CDR2 SMNVEV (reference sequence). The RNA, roughly 0.45 to 1 ug, was put through reverse transcription using random hexamers. TCRdb ran MiXCR on the immunoSEQ multiplex PCR reads and lists one entry per CDR3 protein. The sample carries roughly 80,000 distinct CDR3 sequences, 94% recorded once. The rearrangement uses TRBV27 and TRBJ2-6; D not certain. Material for sequencing was CD8+ T cells from PBMCs. The TCR was taken from a human donor in good health. CDR3 nucleotides: TGTGCCAGCAGTTTATTTCTGGGCACGTTCCACGTCCTGACTTTC. This codes for CASSLFLGTFHVLTF.